The rows below give T cell receptor beta chains drawn from one sample of a study of shared clonotypes between healthy human individuals. Some clones are missing from TCRdb's copy, which holds only in-frame ones; the method was immunoSEQ multiplex PCR. The repertoire consists of roughly 550,000 clones, with less than 97% occurring once and the leading ten covering roughly 0.1%. Material: naive CD8+ T cells sorted from blood. These receptors originate from a woman under 40 in good health. Each CDR3 is given with its conserved first and last residue. D genes are given only for firm matches. Size is omitted from some rows. Given values are once, few, many or a class for expanded clones.

size	D	V	J	CDR3	DNA
once	TRBD2	TRBV28	TRBJ2-2	CASSFWEGPSGELFF	TGTGCCAGCAGTTTTTGGGAGGGGCCTAGCGGGGAGCTGTTTTTT
.	.	TRBV28	TRBJ2-7	CASSPDVTYEQYF	TGTGCCAGCAGTCCAGATGTGACCTACGAGCAGTACTTC
.	.	TRBV7-9	TRBJ1-5	CASSLGGTGTQPQHF	TGTGCCAGCAGCTTAGGGGGGACCGGTACTCAGCCCCAGCATTTT
.	.	TRBV2	TRBJ1-5	CASSVRGSQPQHF	TGTGCCAGCAGTGTCCGGGGTTCCCAGCCCCAGCATTTT
.	.	TRBV28	TRBJ2-1	CASSPTAPQNYNEQFF	TGTGCCAGCAGTCCTACAGCCCCTCAGAACTACAATGAGCAGTTCTTC
.	TRBD1	TRBV28	TRBJ1-2	CASSFRTGLYGYTF	TGTGCCAGCAGTTTCCGGACAGGGTTATATGGCTACACCTTC
.	.	TRBV6-1	TRBJ1-2	CASSEGRNYGYTF	TGTGCCAGCAGTGAAGGACGGAACTATGGCTACACCTTC
.	.	TRBV9	TRBJ2-7	CASSSRPHTYEQYF	TGTGCCAGCAGCTCCCGTCCTCACACCTACGAGCAGTACTTC
.	.	TRBV5-1	TRBJ1-2	CASSLSRYRPGLNYGYTF	TGCGCCAGCAGCTTGTCCCGATATCGACCGGGCTTAAACTATGGCTACACCTTC
.	.	TRBV7-8	TRBJ2-7	CASSLAEGIPYEQYF	TGTGCCAGCAGCTTAGCGGAAGGGATACCCTACGAGCAGTACTTC
once	.	TRBV27	TRBJ2-1	CASSSQGQYNEQFF	TGTGCCAGCAGTTCACAAGGACAGTACAATGAGCAGTTCTTC
.	TRBD2	TRBV28	TRBJ2-3	CASSAGLAGDSTDTQYF	TGTGCCAGCAGTGCCGGACTAGCGGGAGATAGCACAGATACGCAGTATTTT
.	.	TRBV27	TRBJ2-2	CASSPANANTGELFF	TGTGCCAGCTCCCCTGCTAACGCGAACACCGGGGAGCTGTTTTTT
.	.	TRBV27	TRBJ2-2	CASSIRTATGELFF	TGTGCCAGCAGTATAAGGACAGCCACCGGGGAGCTGTTTTTT
few	.	TRBV5-4	TRBJ1-2	CASSYLEGYGYTF	TGTGCCAGCAGCTATCTTGAGGGGTATGGCTACACCTTC
.	.	TRBV6-5	TRBJ1-5	CASSRIQNQPQHF	TGTGCCAGCAGCCGGATCCAAAATCAGCCCCAGCATTTT
.	.	TRBV6-5	TRBJ2-1	CASSYTGTVTYNEQFF	TGTGCCAGCAGTTACACCGGGACCGTTACCTACAATGAGCAGTTCTTC
.	.	TRBV4-1	TRBJ1-1	CASSQQGEAFF	TGCGCCAGCAGCCAACAGGGTGAAGCTTTCTTT
.	TRBD2	TRBV4-1	TRBJ2-1	CASSQEPLAGRRSYNEQFF	TGCGCCAGCAGCCAAGAGCCACTAGCGGGACGGCGCTCCTACAATGAGCAGTTCTTC
.	.	TRBV6-5	TRBJ2-7	CASSYKGFYEQYF	TGTGCCAGCAGTTACAAGGGGTTCTACGAGCAGTACTTC
.	.	TRBV4-1	TRBJ1-3	CASSQDPQAYLPITYSGNTIYF	TGCGCCAGCAGCCAAGATCCACAGGCCTATTTACCAATAACCTACTCTGGAAACACCATATATTTT
.	TRBD1	TRBV5-5	TRBJ2-3	CASRIGQGRTDTQYF	TGTGCCAGCAGGATAGGACAGGGGCGCACAGATACGCAGTATTTT
.	TRBD2	TRBV10-3	TRBJ2-7	CAISTGLANEQYF	TGTGCCATCAGTACGGGACTAGCAAACGAGCAGTACTTC
once	TRBD1	TRBV4-1	TRBJ2-7	CASSNRGPYEQYF	TGCGCCAGCAGTAACAGGGGTCCCTACGAGCAGTACTTC
.	TRBD2	TRBV4-1	TRBJ2-7	CASSQDSGSGRAYYEQYF	TGCGCCAGCAGCCAAGACTCGGGTAGCGGGAGGGCATACTACGAGCAGTACTTC
.	TRBD1	TRBV14	TRBJ1-1	CASSNRGNTEAFF	TGTGCCAGCAGTAACAGGGGGAACACTGAAGCTTTCTTT
.	.	TRBV6-5	TRBJ2-4	CASSPGVAENIQYF	TGTGCCAGCAGCCCCGGTGTAGCGGAAAACATTCAGTACTTC
.	TRBD2	TRBV4-1	TRBJ2-7	CASSQGLAGVYEQYF	TGCGCCAGCAGCCAAGGACTAGCGGGAGTCTACGAGCAGTACTTC
.	.	TRBV9	TRBJ2-1	CASSVLTAGTKYNEQFF	TGTGCCAGCAGCGTCCTGACAGCCGGGACAAAATACAATGAGCAGTTCTTC
.	TRBD1	TRBV27	TRBJ2-7	CASSLTGTGTSYEQYF	TGTGCCAGCAGTTTAACTGGGACAGGGACATCCTACGAGCAGTACTTC
.	TRBD1	TRBV27	TRBJ1-1	CASTWTGGDTEAFF	TGTGCCAGCACCTGGACAGGGGGGGACACTGAAGCTTTCTTT
.	TRBD2	TRBV2	TRBJ2-1	CASSEGDGVAGADEQFF	TGTGCCAGCAGTGAAGGGGATGGGGTAGCGGGAGCTGATGAGCAGTTCTTC
.	.	TRBV28	TRBJ2-5	CASSLFQGGTQYF	TGTGCCAGCAGTTTGTTTCAGGGAGGGACCCAGTACTTC
.	TRBD2	TRBV2	TRBJ2-3	CASSEAVTSGNTDTQYF	TGTGCCAGCAGTGAAGCCGTGACTAGCGGGAACACAGATACGCAGTATTTT
.	.	TRBV19	TRBJ2-1	CASSIQYRGRVHEQFF	TGTGCCAGTAGTATACAGTATCGGGGCAGGGTCCATGAGCAGTTCTTC
.	TRBD1	TRBV2	TRBJ2-7	CASSEEGAGGVYEQYF	TGTGCCAGCAGTGAGGAGGGCGCAGGGGGCGTCTACGAGCAGTACTTC
.	.	TRBV6-5	TRBJ2-7	CASSYSEEAYEQYF	TGTGCCAGCAGTTACTCGGAGGAGGCCTACGAGCAGTACTTC
.	TRBD1	TRBV6-1	TRBJ1-1	CASSPLGGLNTEAFF	TGTGCCAGCAGTCCATTAGGGGGCCTAAACACTGAAGCTTTCTTT
.	.	TRBV9	TRBJ2-2	CASSDEVRNGVNSGELFF	TGTGCCAGCAGCGACGAGGTTCGCAACGGAGTGAACAGCGGGGAGCTGTTTTTT
.	.	TRBV20-1	TRBJ1-2	CSAGRADGYTF	TGCAGTGCCGGACGGGCAGACGGCTACACCTTC
once	TRBD1	TRBV2	TRBJ1-1	CATQGAMGNTEAFF	TGTGCCACACAGGGGGCGATGGGGAACACTGAAGCTTTCTTT
.	.	TRBV29-1	TRBJ2-3	CSVVFGQTRDTQYF	TGCAGCGTTGTTTTCGGCCAGACGAGGGATACGCAGTATTTT
.	.	TRBV19	TRBJ2-1	CASWTINGSVAGSPTPYNEQFF	TGTGCCAGCTGGACTATAAACGGGAGCGTTGCCGGAAGTCCTACCCCGTACAATGAGCAGTTCTTC